A single TCR beta chain is shown here with its context. By UMI-labeled 5' RACE, the TCR beta libraries were made. With the 5' RACE reads reprocessed, TCRdb shows one record per CDR3 protein and no DNA. With fewer than 11,000 distinct CDR3 sequences in the sample, the ten largest clones hold about a fifth. This record belongs to a study of human CD8 memory T cell subsets. The germline V gene encodes CDR1 MDHEN and CDR2 SYDVKM. The CDR3 covers 13 residues. Sequenced sample: CD8+ stem-like memory T cells (TSCM and TCM) sorted from PBMCs. This sample's subset: stem-like memory CD8 T cells (TSTEM), CCR7+ PD-1- TIGIT-. This TCR was sampled from a human donor in good health. V is TRBV28 and J is TRBJ2-7. The CDR3 sequence: CASSRGSTGEQYF.